This T cell receptor (beta chain) is from a study of T cell responses to AZD1222 COVID-19 vaccine (TCRdb year 2021). Describing the broader study: A total of under 250 trial participants underwent TCR sequencing, of whom nearly 210 had received two doses of AZD1222 and roughly 26 had received two doses of the MenACWY control vaccine. Trial participants were enrolled by age into 18-55, 56-69 and 70-plus year subgroups, with around 150, 28 and 57 TCR-sequenced participants respectively. Findings and caveats that apply to the study as a whole: Reportedly, close to half of the unique spike-specific TCRs recognized epitopes lying outside the regions that are mutated in the B.1.351 and B.1.1.7 variants. The 56-69-year group was small, and its depth increase did not reach significance, likely because of low power. Vaccine-associated CD4 TCRs spanned the whole spike protein, with dominant responses in regions 160-218 and 743-854. Spike-specific TCR breadth and depth rose significantly after two AZD1222 doses compared with day 0 and with MenACWY recipients. Because no day 14 peak-response samples were available, repertoires were characterized only after the peak T cell response. Participants were mostly white British, with more females than males. The authors suggested clonal diversity may have been underestimated. Conclusions about previously exposed vaccinees are limited, since just 5 or 6 AZD1222 recipients were seropositive for SARS-CoV-2 at baseline.

This specimen's time point label, per the study, means: about 28 days (+/-7) after the second vaccine dose. AZD1222 recipients with second doses at about 4 weeks or about 12 weeks were pooled, because spike-specific TCR depth and breadth did not differ between schedules. The vaccinee samples were drawn from two UK trials, COV001 and COV002, one of which was a single-blind randomized controlled phase 2/3 trial testing AZD1222 (ChAdOx1 nCoV-19) in healthy adults. For TCRbeta chain sequencing, PBMC samples were collected from trial participants at day 0 and at day 28 after the second dose. The CDR3 regions of human TCRbeta chains were analyzed by immunosequencing. The authors processed their data as follows. TCRs in the repertoires were compared against a reference library of SARS-CoV-2-specific TCRs that had been generated with the MIRA antigen-specificity platform. Breadth was defined as the fraction of unique TCRs that were SARS-CoV-2-associated, and depth was defined as the fraction of total T cells that were SARS-CoV-2-associated. Using the MIRA data, each spike-specific TCR was assigned both to the spike region to which the TCR was reactive and to a CD4 or CD8 class. Log10-transformed breadth and depth values were compared by one-way ANOVA with Sidak's multiple comparisons tests. TCRdb's version of the immuneACCESS table is confined to in-frame rearrangements and falls short of the full clone set. An unresolved V gene accounts for under half of the shortfall where checked; the remainder is of unknown origin. The V and J calls and the clone size are those of that table, but D and trimming were determined from the DNA. The sample table holds around 130,000 clones, of which 89% were seen once. The ten largest make up 8% to 10% of the sample.

Notes on this clone: The antigen it recognizes is unknown. No qualities accompany the bases; no much larger clone lies one base away.

V gives up 5 bases and J gives up 0 bases, and the segment between their germline ends measures 8 bases. Counted from cysteine to phenylalanine, this CDR3 has 14 amino acids. Just the 42-base CDR3 DNA is kept, in frame starting at base 1. The germline V gene (reference sequence) specifies LGHDT as CDR1 and YNNKEL as CDR2. The rearrangement combines TRBV3-1 (or the pseudogene TRBV3-2) with TRBJ1-3, with the D gene not confidently named. The sample in question was peripheral blood, obtained 28 days after the second AZD1222 dose. The source of this sequence is an adult who received the AZD1222 COVID-19 vaccine. The CDR3: CASSIGPSGNTIYF. The DNA sequence reads TGTGCCAGCAGCATCGGACCCTCTGGAAACACCATATATTTT.